The 25 T cell receptor beta chains given below trace back to one sample, sequenced in a study of neurological immune-mediated disorders. TCRdb analysed the 5' RACE reads with MiXCR anew, one entry per CDR3 protein. The sample consists of around 70,000 distinct CDR3 sequences, 4% to 6% of them appearing once. Sequencing was done on a sample of PBMCs. The source of these receptors is a man aged 18 to 29 with multiple sclerosis.

This clonotype has at least ten counts. The V gene is TRBV20-1, the J gene TRBJ1-4, with a possible D match to TRBD1 (5 bases). CDR1 is DFQATT and CDR2 is SNEGSKA in the germline V gene (reference sequence). This CDR3 comprises 13 residues. The germline V and J ends were trimmed by 4 bases and 3 bases, with 9 bases remaining between them. In DNA form, the CDR3 reads TGCAGTGCTAACCGGGACCCTAATGAAAAACTGTTTTTT. This codes for CSANRDPNEKLFF.

This clonotype was seen ten or more times. The chain recombines TRBV5-1 with TRBJ1-1; maybe TRBD1 (5 bases). V was trimmed by 3 bases and J by 0 bases, leaving 18 bases between them. Per germline, CDR1 SGHRS and CDR2 YFSETQ. The CDR3 totals 17 residues. The CDR3 DNA reads as TGCGCCAGCAGCTCCTTGCCCCGGGGCGGTCTGAACACTGAAGCTTTCTTT. Its protein product is CASSSLPRGGLNTEAFF.

This clonotype was counted at least ten times. The J gene is TRBJ2-7, the V gene TRBV9; D might be TRBD2 (5 bases). Germline loops: CDR1 SGDLS, CDR2 YYNGEE. CDR3 length: 15 amino acids. Trimming took 4 bases from V and 0 from J, leaving 14 bases between them. The CDR3 reads CASSLSGTHSYEQYF. In DNA form, the CDR3 reads TGTGCCAGCAGCCTCAGCGGAACTCACTCCTACGAGCAGTACTTC.

This clonotype has a count of ten or more. The rearrangement joins TRBV5-1 to TRBJ2-1; 8 bases fit TRBD2. Germline CDR1 SGHRS, CDR2 YFSETQ. The CDR3 consists of 17 residues. The V gene end was trimmed by 4 bases and the J gene end by 0 bases; junction bases not matched to a gene: 9. CDR3 amino acids: CASSNHPGGASYNEQFF. The CDR3 coding sequence is TGCGCCAGCAGCAACCACCCCGGGGGGGCCTCCTACAATGAGCAGTTCTTC.

This clonotype occurred many times. The chain carries TRBV27 and TRBJ2-7, with D possibly called TRBD1 or TRBD2 (6 bases each). Between the trimmed V and J ends, which lost 6 bases and 6 bases, there was a span of 15 bases. This CDR3 contains 13 residues. Germline V gives CDR1 MNHEY, CDR2 SMNVEV (reference sequence). The CDR3 protein is CASSLGTGAEQYF. The CDR3 DNA reads TGTGCCAGCAGCCTCGGGACGGGGGCCGAGCAGTACTTC.

This clonotype was detected many times. The V gene is TRBV7-6, the J gene TRBJ2-3, with unresolved D. The CDR3 is 13 amino acids. Looked up from germline, CDR1 is SGHVS and CDR2 is FNYEAQ. V lost 5 bases and J lost 0, with 6 bases in between. CDR3 nucleotides: TGTGCCAGCAGCAGGAAAAGCACAGATACGCAGTATTTT. It is translated as CASSRKSTDTQYF.

Many counts were recorded for this clonotype. The rearrangement uses TRBV4-2 and TRBJ2-5; 9 nucleotides match TRBD1. The CDR3 runs to 15 residues. V was pared by 1 base and J by 5 bases, with 5 bases of the junction left unmatched. Germline CDR1 is LGHNA and CDR2 is YNFKEQ. The CDR3 reads CASSQGDRDVETQYF. The CDR3 DNA reads TGTGCCAGCAGCCAAGGGGACAGGGATGTGGAGACCCAGTACTTC.

This clonotype was seen only a few times. The chain uses TRBV5-1 and TRBJ2-2, with D perhaps matching TRBD2 (5 bases). The germline V and J ends were trimmed by 4 bases and 1 base, with 11 bases remaining between them. Per germline, CDR1 SGHRS and CDR2 YFSETQ. The CDR3 length is 15 residues. This CDR3 reads CASSPIARNTGELFF. As DNA, the CDR3 is TGCGCCAGCAGCCCAATAGCGAGGAACACCGGGGAGCTGTTTTTT.

This clonotype showed up many times. In DNA, the CDR3 is TGTGCCAGCAGCTTAAGGACTAGCGGGCTATACTCTGGGGCCAACGTCCTGACTTTC. Translating it yields CASSLRTSGLYSGANVLTF. The chain is built from TRBV7-6 and TRBJ2-6; TRBD2 matches 11 bases. The junction had 6 bases not matched to a gene; V was cut back by 2 bases and J by 0 bases. The CDR3 covers 19 residues. Germline V CDR1 and CDR2: SGHVS, FNYEAQ. The full variable domain, its missing parts supplied by reference TRBV7-6 and TRBJ2-6, is GAGVSQSPRYKVTKRGQDVALRCDPISGHVSLYWYRQALGQGPEFLTYFNYEAQQDKSGLPNDRFSAERPEGSISTLTIQRTEQRDSAMYRCASSLRTSGLYSGANVLTFGAGSRLTVL.

This clonotype was observed once. It may be a read error: a sequence one base away is much more abundant. The CDR3 carries no conserved terminal phenylalanine or tryptophan, so it likely arises from a read error. The genes are TRBV29-1 and TRBJ2-1, with TRBD1 matching 9 bases. With 7 bases clipped from V and 1 base from J, the junction kept 2 bases outside the gene matches. Germline CDR1 and CDR2: SQVTM and ANQGSEA. CDR3 length: 13 residues. This chain's CDR3 is CSGDRESYNEQFY. For the CDR3, the DNA is TGCAGCGGGGACAGGGAATCCTACAATGAGCAGTTCTAC.

This clonotype has a count of ten or more. At one of its ends the junction is not consistent with the germline gene, which may arise from a read error. CDR3 DNA: TGTGCCAGCAGTCAGGGCCGGGGTTATGGCAATCAGCCCCAGAATTTT. It yields the protein CASSQGRGYGNQPQNF. V and J are TRBV28 and TRBJ1-5; D is possibly TRBD1 (5 bases). Germline V CDR1 and CDR2: MDHEN, SYDVKM. CDR3 size: 16 residues.

This clonotype was seen repeatedly, ten times or more. As DNA, the CDR3 is TGTGCCAGCAGCCGGGTCCAAAACATTCAGTACTTC. The encoded protein is CASSRVQNIQYF. The rearrangement links TRBV7-2 to TRBJ2-4, with unresolved D. V was clipped by 5 bases and J by 5 bases, with 7 bases between them. The length of the CDR3 is 12 residues. Germline V lookup: CDR1 SGHTA, CDR2 FQGNSA.

The chain recombines TRBV25-1 with TRBJ2-1; TRBD1 is a possible D gene (6 bases). The germline gives CDR1 MGHDK, CDR2 SYGVNS. The CDR3 has 12 amino acids. V was pared by 11 bases and J by 3 bases, with 11 bases between. CDR3 region: CACQDSYNEQFF. The CDR3 DNA sequence: TGTGCCTGCCAGGACAGCTACAATGAGCAGTTCTTC.

This clonotype was seen ten or more times. CDR3 loop: CSARVRGSYEQYF. CDR3 sequence (DNA): TGCAGTGCTAGAGTTCGGGGGTCCTACGAGCAGTACTTC. The genes are TRBV20-1 and TRBJ2-7, with D possibly TRBD2 on 6 matching bases. V was shortened by 1 base and J by 1 base, with 8 bases between the two germline ends. The germline V gene has CDR1 DFQATT and CDR2 SNEGSKA (reference sequence). The CDR3 covers 13 residues.

This clonotype showed up many times. The chain recombines TRBV20-1 with TRBJ1-5; TRBD1 matches at 7 bases. CDR1 and CDR2 (germline): DFQATT, SNEGSKA (reference sequence). CDR3 length: 13 residues. V trimming: 4 bases; J trimming: 6 bases; junction bases outside the gene matches: 6. The CDR3 region is CSANTGDGQPQHF. CDR3 in DNA: TGCAGTGCTAATACAGGGGATGGTCAGCCCCAGCATTTT.

This clonotype has a handful of counts. A read error may produce the germline difference seen at one junction end. The chain has TRBV6-6 and TRBJ1-5; D is perhaps TRBD1 (5 bases). This CDR3 is 14 amino acids long. From germline, CDR1 is MNHNY and CDR2 SVGAGI (reference sequence). CDR3 sequence: CASSYGADRQPQNF. The CDR3, as DNA: TGTGCCAGCAGTTACGGGGCCGACCGGCAGCCCCAGAATTTT.

The table lists this clonotype with a count of one. A much bigger clone sits one base away, suggesting this may be a read error. This chain connects TRBV7-9 to TRBJ2-3; 8 nucleotides agree with TRBD1. The CDR3 runs 15 residues. Germline lookup yields CDR1 SEHNR and CDR2 FQNEAQ (reference sequence). The trim removed 6 bases at V and 1 base at J, leaving 6 bases unmatched. CDR3 DNA: TGTGCCAGCAGTCGACAGGGGCGGGGCACAGATACGCAGTATTTT. Amino acids: CASSRQGRGTDTQYF. The variable domain in full, with the rest retrieved from reference TRBV7-9 and TRBJ2-3, is DTGVSQNPRHKITKRGQNVTFRCDPISEHNRLYWYRQTLGQGPEFLTYFQNEAQLEKSRLLSDRFSAERPKGSFSTLEIQRTEQGDSAMYLCASSRQGRGTDTQYFGPGTRLTVL.

This clonotype has at least ten counts. This chain links TRBV7-2 with TRBJ2-5; D gene unclear. Trimming pared 2 bases from V and 6 bases from J, leaving 4 bases between. Looked up from germline, CDR1 is SGHTA and CDR2 is FQGNSA. This CDR3 comprises 11 residues. The CDR3 coding sequence is TGTGCCAGCAGCTTAAGGCAGACCCAGTACTTC. It specifies CASSLRQTQYF. Filled out from reference TRBV7-2 and TRBJ2-5, the complete variable domain reads GAGVSQSPSNKVTEKGKDVELRCDPISGHTALYWYRQSLGQGLEFLIYFQGNSAPDKSGLPSDRFSAERTGGSVSTLTIQRTQQEDSAVYLCASSLRQTQYFGPGTRLLVL.

This clonotype occurred many times. The V call is TRBV20-1, the J call TRBJ2-6; TRBD1 might be the D (6 bases). With 6 bases removed from V and 2 bases from J, the gap between germline ends came to 14 bases. The CDR3 is made up of 15 amino acids. Germline V gene lookup returns CDR1 DFQATT and CDR2 SNEGSKA (reference sequence). Written as DNA, the CDR3 is TGCAGTGCCAAAGGGTACAGGGCTGGGGCCAACGTCCTGACTTTC. As protein: CSAKGYRAGANVLTF.

This clonotype was picked up many times. J is TRBJ1-1 and V is TRBV20-1; no reliable D call. Trimming took 4 bases from V and 0 from J, leaving 12 bases between them. CDR1 and CDR2 (germline): DFQATT, SNEGSKA (reference sequence). The CDR3 covers 14 residues. CDR3 nucleotide sequence: TGCAGTGCTACACGACCGGTCATGAACACTGAAGCTTTCTTT. Encoded protein: CSATRPVMNTEAFF.

This clonotype was counted many times. The chain combines TRBV5-5 with TRBJ2-1; weak D call: TRBD1 (7 bases). The CDR3 runs 16 residues. V lost 4 bases to trimming and J lost 4 bases, with 18 bases between them. Germline values: CDR1 SGHKS, CDR2 YYEKEE (reference sequence). CDR3: CASSQGGGGLYNEQFF. The CDR3, as DNA: TGTGCCAGCAGCCAGGGGGGCGGAGGGCTTTACAATGAGCAGTTCTTC.

This clonotype was detected ten times or more. The V and J genes are TRBV4-3 and TRBJ1-3, with 8 nucleotides matching TRBD1. Germline assignment: CDR1 LGHNA and CDR2 YSLEER. The V segment lost 2 bases and the J segment 0 bases; nucleotides outside the gene matches: 9. The CDR3 loop spans 18 amino acids. The CDR3 here is CASSQLNRQGHSGNTIYF. In DNA, the CDR3 is TGCGCCAGCAGCCAACTAAATCGACAGGGGCACTCTGGAAACACCATATATTTT.

This sequence joins TRBV7-3 and TRBJ1-1, with D possibly matching TRBD1 (6 bases). CDR1 SGHTA and CDR2 FQGTGA come from the germline V gene. There are 13 residues in the CDR3. Trimming took off 5 bases at V and 1 base at J, with 8 bases between the two ends. CDR3 bases: TGTGCCAGCAGCGGACAGAGGAACACTGAAGCTTTCTTT. This translates into CASSGQRNTEAFF.

In its sample, this clonotype was seen many times. The chain links TRBV20-1 to TRBJ1-2; 8 nucleotides match TRBD1. The CDR3 covers 12 residues. Germline V CDR1 and CDR2: DFQATT, SNEGSKA (reference sequence). V shed 6 bases, J shed 6 bases, and the junction held 6 bases outside the gene matches. The DNA of the CDR3 is TGCAGTGCCTGGACAGGGCTGGATGGCTACACCTTC. Translated: CSAWTGLDGYTF.

This clonotype was picked up one time. The chain has TRBV5-1 and TRBJ2-3; D gene unclear. CDR3 length: 13 amino acids. Germline V gene data show CDR1 as SGHRS and CDR2 as YFSETQ. V shed 4 bases and J shed 0 bases, with 6 bases lying between them. Here the CDR3 reads CASSVDSTDTQYF. The CDR3 region has the DNA TGCGCCAGCAGCGTGGATAGCACAGATACGCAGTATTTT.